These 29 T cell receptor beta chains share one sample of origin, sequenced in a study of cytomegalovirus exposure and HLA in healthy donors. Primers: 60 Vbeta forward and 13 Jbeta reverse. Generated by immunoSEQ multiplex PCR, the TCRdb table keeps only in-frame clones and is missing some. The sample includes 100,000 to 150,000 clones, 65% to 85% of them seen just once. The sequencing sample was made of PBMCs. The source of these receptors is a man aged 50 or older in good health and CMV-seropositive.

The CDR3 loop reads CASGLAPGSSYNSPLHF. The CDR3 DNA reads TGTGCCAGCGGGCTGGCTCCGGGAAGCTCCTATAATTCACCCCTCCACTTT. The chain has TRBV27 and TRBJ1-6; D uncertain. This CDR3 is built from 17 residues. The V gene lost 8 bases and the J gene lost 0 bases, with 17 bases spanning the gap. Germline V gene lookup returns CDR1 MNHEY and CDR2 SMNVEV (reference sequence).

In its sample, this clone was seen a few times. The rearrangement joins TRBV28 to TRBJ1-2; tentative D call: TRBD1 (6 bases). CDR3 size: 14 residues. The germline V gene encodes CDR1 MDHEN and CDR2 SYDVKM. Trimming took 6 bases from V and 8 from J, leaving 19 bases between them. The CDR3 DNA sequence: TGTGCCAGCAGCTTACTTCAGGGGTGGGAAGGCTACACCTTC. Translation: CASSLLQGWEGYTF.

The V call is TRBV7-9, the J call TRBJ1-5, with 11 bases that match TRBD1. The length of the CDR3 is 13 residues. V trimming: 5 bases; J trimming: 9 bases; junction bases outside the gene matches: 3. CDR1 is SEHNR and CDR2 is FQNEAQ in the germline V gene (reference sequence). In DNA, the CDR3 is TGTGCCAGCAGCCCCGGGACAGGGGGGCCCCAGCATTTT. Encoded protein: CASSPGTGGPQHF.

This clone came up a few times. This chain links TRBV9 with TRBJ1-2, with 9 positions matching TRBD1. Germline V gene data show CDR1 as SGDLS and CDR2 as YYNGEE. V lost 4 bases, J lost 8 bases, and 6 bases stayed unmatched. The CDR3 is made up of 13 amino acids. CDR3 nucleotides: TGTGCCAGCAGCCCTGGACAGGGGTACGGCTACACCTTC. It encodes CASSPGQGYGYTF.

The CDR3 spells CASSSQGAVGELFF. In DNA form, the CDR3 reads TGTGCCAGCAGCTCCCAGGGGGCCGTCGGGGAGCTGTTTTTT. This chain links TRBV7-2 with TRBJ2-2, with 8 bases fitting TRBD1. CDR3 length equals 14 residues. The V gene end was trimmed by 4 bases and the J gene end by 7 bases; junction bases not matched to a gene: 5. The V gene's germline CDR1 is SGHTA and CDR2 FQGNSA.

In its sample, this clone was seen once. The V and J genes are TRBV5-4 and TRBJ2-5, with 8 bases matching TRBD2. The CDR3 runs to 15 residues. Germline CDR1 and CDR2: SGHNT and YYREEE (reference sequence). V dropped 3 bases and J dropped 5; count of bases not matched to a gene: 9. The CDR3, as DNA: TGTGCCAGCAGCTCAACCGGGACTAGTCGGGAGACCCAGTACTTC. Protein: CASSSTGTSRETQYF.

V usage is TRBV21-1 and J usage is TRBJ1-4. TRBV21-1 is termed a pseudogene. This CDR3 is 13 amino acids long. The DNA for the CDR3 is TGTGCCAGCAGCAGAAGGAGCTTCGAAAAACTGTTTTTT. It yields the protein CASSRRSFEKLFF.

This clone appeared once. The genes are TRBV7-7 and TRBJ2-3; possible D gene TRBD1, 7 bases. Between the trimmed V and J ends, which lost 5 bases and 0 bases, there was a span of 12 bases. Germline V gene sequence: CDR1 SSHAT, CDR2 FNYEAQ (reference sequence). The CDR3 length is 15 residues. CDR3 sequence (DNA): TGTGCCAGCAGCAGACAGGGAGGAAGCACAGATACGCAGTATTTT. Its translation: CASSRQGGSTDTQYF.

V usage is TRBV7-9 and J usage is TRBJ1-5; D remains ambiguous. The CDR3 has 15 amino acids. CDR1 and CDR2 (germline): SEHNR, FQNEAQ (reference sequence). Deletions cut 5 bases from V and 4 bases from J, with 15 bases between. The CDR3 nucleotides read TGTGCCAGCAGCCCCAGAGGCAGTTCTAATCAGCCCCAGCATTTT. As protein: CASSPRGSSNQPQHF.

The gene calls are TRBV18 and TRBJ1-6, with D tentatively TRBD1 (5 bases). The germline V and J ends were trimmed by 3 bases and 6 bases, with 12 bases remaining between them. Germline V gives CDR1 KGHSH, CDR2 LQKENI. The CDR3 is 15 amino acids. CDR3 nucleotides: TGTGCCAGCTCACCGGTGGGGCTTTCTAATTCACCCCTCCACTTT. Protein sequence: CASSPVGLSNSPLHF.

The sample holds one count of this clone. The chain couples TRBV2 to TRBJ2-5; TRBD1 matches 9 bases. After removal of 6 bases from V and 2 bases from J, the junction contained 4 bases not matched to a gene. CDR3 length equals 14 residues. From germline, CDR1 is SNHLY and CDR2 FYNNEI. CDR3 sequence (DNA): TGTGCCAGCAGCTCCGGGACAGGGCAAGAGACCCAGTACTTC. This translates into CASSSGTGQETQYF.

The chain joins TRBV11-2 to TRBJ1-1; 7 bases match TRBD1. The J segment lost 4 bases and the V segment lost 1 base, leaving 12 bases of the junction unmatched. The CDR3 runs 17 residues. Germline V gene data show CDR1 as SGHAT and CDR2 as FQNNGV. The CDR3 here is CASSLARGRPLSTEAFF. DNA for the CDR3: TGTGCCAGCAGCTTAGCGAGGGGGCGCCCCCTGTCCACTGAAGCTTTCTTT.

The chain combines TRBV14 with TRBJ1-3; 11 nucleotides align to TRBD1. CDR3 size: 16 residues. Germline V CDR1 and CDR2: SGHDN, FVKESK. V lost 4 bases, J lost 1 base, and 3 bases stayed unmatched. CDR3 nucleotides: TGTGCCAGCAGCCCTCGGGACAGGGGGTCTGGAAACACCATATATTTT. This sequence encodes CASSPRDRGSGNTIYF.

In its sample, this clone was seen a few times. The CDR3 spells CASSLVIDTQYF. Written as DNA, the CDR3 is TGCGCCAGCAGCTTGGTTATAGATACGCAGTATTTT. The V and J genes are TRBV5-1 and TRBJ2-3; unclear D gene. This CDR3 region has 12 residues. Trimming shortened V by 0 bases and J by 5 bases, and 4 bases separated the two germline ends. Germline CDR1 SGHRS, CDR2 YFSETQ.

J is TRBJ2-7 and V is TRBV6-6, with 9 positions matching TRBD1. After removal of 6 bases from V and 4 bases from J, the junction contained 10 bases not matched to a gene. Germline V gene sequence: CDR1 MNHNY, CDR2 SVGAGI (reference sequence). This CDR3 is 15 amino acids long. The CDR3 sequence: CASRSGTGFYYEQYF. CDR3 in DNA: TGTGCCAGCAGGTCCGGGACAGGGTTTTATTACGAGCAGTACTTC.

This clone occurred once. The chain links TRBV15 to TRBJ2-7; TRBD1 matches at 8 bases. Per germline, CDR1 LNHNV and CDR2 YYDKDF (reference sequence). The V gene end was trimmed by 4 bases and the J gene end by 2 bases; junction bases not matched to a gene: 7. This CDR3 has 15 amino acids. The CDR3 DNA follows: TGTGCCACCAGCAACCGGGACAGGCCAGCCTACGAGCAGTACTTC. Its protein product is CATSNRDRPAYEQYF. The full variable domain, its missing parts supplied by reference TRBV15 and TRBJ2-7, is DAMVIQNPRYQVTQFGKPVTLSCSQTLNHNVMYWYQQKSSQAPKLLFHYYDKDFNNEADTPDNFQSRRPNTSFCFLDIRSPGLGDTAMYLCATSNRDRPAYEQYFGPGTRLTVT.

J is TRBJ2-7 and V is TRBV10-1; 8 bases match TRBD2. The germline V gene encodes CDR1 WNHNN and CDR2 SYGVQD (reference sequence). J lost 3 bases, V lost 3 bases, and 10 bases had no gene match. The length of the CDR3 is 16 residues. The CDR3 protein is CASSDPNLAGNYEQYF. CDR3 DNA sequence: TGCGCCAGCAGTGACCCGAACTTAGCGGGAAACTACGAGCAGTACTTC.

This clone turned up a few times. The rearrangement joins TRBV28 to TRBJ2-7; D might be TRBD2 (5 bases). V was shortened by 1 base and J by 12 bases, with 16 bases between the two germline ends. Per germline, CDR1 MDHEN and CDR2 SYDVKM. CDR3 length equals 13 residues. Written as DNA, the CDR3 is TGTGCCAGCAGTTTATCAAAGGGAGCTAGGTGGTACTTC. This codes for CASSLSKGARWYF.

V and J are TRBV6-1 and TRBJ2-2; 7 bases fit TRBD1. V shed 5 bases and J 6 bases; nucleotides not matched to a gene: 6. Germline loops: CDR1 MNHNS, CDR2 SASEGT. The CDR3 length is 14 residues. Here the CDR3 reads CASSLTGIAGELFF. CDR3 sequence (DNA): TGTGCCAGCAGTTTGACAGGGATCGCCGGGGAGCTGTTTTTT.

The V gene is TRBV10-3, the J gene TRBJ2-7; 10 nucleotides agree with TRBD1. Germline trimming cut 2 bases from V and 3 bases from J; bases unmatched to any gene: 10. Looked up from germline, CDR1 is ENHRY and CDR2 is SYGVKD. The CDR3 runs 17 residues. CDR3 loop: CAISEQPGQGTLYEQYF. The CDR3, as DNA: TGTGCCATCAGTGAGCAGCCGGGACAGGGGACCCTCTACGAGCAGTACTTC.

J is TRBJ1-2 and V is TRBV6-6, with 9 bases matching TRBD1. The trim removed 6 bases at V and 5 bases at J, leaving 7 bases unmatched. Germline V gene lookup returns CDR1 MNHNY and CDR2 SVGAGI (reference sequence). The CDR3 has 14 residues. In nucleotides, the CDR3 is TGTGCCAGCAGCCCGACAGGGGGTGGGTATGGCTACACCTTC. Protein product: CASSPTGGGYGYTF.

The chain carries TRBV28 and TRBJ2-1; possible D gene TRBD2, 6 bases. CDR1 and CDR2 (germline): MDHEN, SYDVKM. V shed 5 bases and J shed 9 bases, with 11 bases lying between them. The CDR3 covers 12 residues. In DNA, the CDR3 is TGTGCCAGCAGTAGTGGACTACCTGAGCAGTTCTTC. Its protein is CASSSGLPEQFF.

The V and J genes are TRBV7-9 and TRBJ1-3, with D uncertain. Germline assignment: CDR1 SEHNR and CDR2 FQNEAQ (reference sequence). V lost 0 bases to trimming and J lost 0 bases, with 9 bases between them. The CDR3 has 16 residues. This CDR3 reads CASSLAFDNSGNTIYF. The CDR3 DNA follows: TGTGCCAGCAGCTTAGCCTTCGACAACTCTGGAAACACCATATATTTT.

This clone was observed once. The chain carries TRBV25-1 and TRBJ2-2; 8 bases match TRBD1. Per germline, CDR1 MGHDK and CDR2 SYGVNS. Trimming at V came to 5 bases and at J to 4 bases, leaving 6 bases not matched to a gene. This CDR3 contains 15 residues. The CDR3 loop reads CASSRRTGRTGELFF. The DNA of the CDR3 is TGTGCCAGCAGTAGGAGGACAGGGCGCACCGGGGAGCTGTTTTTT. The whole variable domain, remainder taken from reference TRBV25-1 and TRBJ2-2, is EADIYQTPRYLVIGTGKKITLECSQTMGHDKMYWYQQDPGMELHLIHYSYGVNSTEKGDLSSESTVSRIRTEHFPLTLESARPSHTSQYLCASSRRTGRTGELFFGEGSRLTVL.

V and J are TRBV28 and TRBJ1-4, with D possibly being TRBD1 (5 bases). The CDR3 totals 19 residues. The V gene lost 5 bases and the J gene lost 4 bases, with 26 bases spanning the gap. The V gene's germline CDR1 is MDHEN and CDR2 SYDVKM. The CDR3 here is CASSLTPNLGWGLNEKLFF. In DNA, the CDR3 is TGTGCCAGCAGTCTAACCCCAAACCTCGGTTGGGGACTTAATGAAAAACTGTTTTTT.

V and J are TRBV5-4 and TRBJ2-3, with D tentatively TRBD1 (6 bases). The V and J ends lost 4 bases and 3 bases respectively, with 9 bases between them. CDR3 length: 13 residues. The V gene's germline CDR1 is SGHNT and CDR2 YYREEE (reference sequence). The DNA for the CDR3 is TGTGCCAGCAGCATACAGGGTACAGATACGCAGTATTTT. This encodes CASSIQGTDTQYF.

V is TRBV7-2 and J is TRBJ1-1, with D possibly being TRBD1 (6 bases). Looked up from germline, CDR1 is SGHTA and CDR2 is FQGNSA. The CDR3 contains 14 residues. V was pared by 1 base and J by 5 bases, with 11 bases between. The CDR3 nucleotides are TGTGCCAGCAGCTTAGGGGCAGGGGCAACTGAAGCTTTCTTT. It encodes CASSLGAGATEAFF.

V is TRBV7-2 and J is TRBJ2-1; D is undetermined. V lost 5 bases to trimming and J lost 10 bases, with 9 bases between them. From germline, CDR1 is SGHTA and CDR2 FQGNSA. The CDR3 is 11 residues long. CDR3 region: CASSLSSEQFF. The CDR3 nucleotides read TGTGCCAGCAGCCTAAGCTCAGAGCAGTTCTTC.

This clone showed up just a few times. The J gene is TRBJ1-2, the V gene TRBV5-1; D not certain. V shed 4 bases and J shed 2 bases, with 18 bases lying between them. Germline-derived CDR1 and CDR2 are SGHRS and YFSETQ. The CDR3 consists of 16 residues. In DNA, the CDR3 is TGCGCCAGCAGCCCGACGACGGGAATCAGAAACTATGGCTACACCTTC. Protein product: CASSPTTGIRNYGYTF.